This TCR beta chain appears in the sequencing data of a study of T cells after somatic rescue of genetic block. Clones were sequenced by immunoSEQ multiplex PCR, and TCRdb holds only the in-frame ones, with some missing. The sample yields under 150,000 clones, 80% to 95% seen once. The sample was peripheral blood mononuclear cells (PBMCs). The sequence was obtained from a young woman.

The chain's CDR3 is CASSFGLGNTGELFF. The CDR3 coding sequence is TGCGCCAGCAGCTTTGGACTAGGGAACACCGGGGAGCTGTTTTTT. V and J are TRBV5-1 and TRBJ2-2; 7 nucleotides agree with TRBD2. This CDR3 spans 15 amino acids. The V segment lost 2 bases and the J segment 1 base; nucleotides outside the gene matches: 2. Germline V gene sequence: CDR1 SGHRS, CDR2 YFSETQ. The full variable domain, rest sourced from reference TRBV5-1 and TRBJ2-2, is KAGVTQTPRYLIKTRGQQVTLSCSPISGHRSVSWYQQTPGQGLQFLFEYFSETQRNKGNFPGRFSGRQFSNSRSEMNVSTLELGDSALYLCASSFGLGNTGELFFGEGSRLTVL.